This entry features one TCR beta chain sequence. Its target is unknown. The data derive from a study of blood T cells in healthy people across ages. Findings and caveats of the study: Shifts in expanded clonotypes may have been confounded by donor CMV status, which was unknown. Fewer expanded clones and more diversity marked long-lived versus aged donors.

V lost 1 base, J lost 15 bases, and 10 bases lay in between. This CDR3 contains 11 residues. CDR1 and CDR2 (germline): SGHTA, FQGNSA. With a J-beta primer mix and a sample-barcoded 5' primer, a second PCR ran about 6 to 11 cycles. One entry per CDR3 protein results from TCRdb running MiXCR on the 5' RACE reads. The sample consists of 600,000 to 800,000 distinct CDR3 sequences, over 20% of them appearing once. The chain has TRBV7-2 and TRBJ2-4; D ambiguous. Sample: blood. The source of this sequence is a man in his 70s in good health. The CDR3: CASSLGTIGYF. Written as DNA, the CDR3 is TGTGCCAGCAGCTTAGGGACGATAGGGTACTTC.